The T cell receptor (beta chain) under discussion was sequenced for a study of blood T cell repertoires in COVID-19. Those enrolled, adults aged about 18 to 89 years, came from around 24 US areas. Among Cohort 3 donors, those recovered had two negative PCRs, clearance, or symptom resolution. Germline CDR1 LGHNA, CDR2 YSLEER. V shed 0 bases and J shed 4 bases, with 15 bases lying between them. The CDR3 spans 17 residues. The method was immunoSEQ multiplex PCR; TCRdb's version includes in-frame clones alone and lacks a portion of them. The data hold fewer than 300,000 clones, with around 90% observed a single time.

The chain has TRBV4-3 and TRBJ2-2; tentatively, D is TRBD2 (6 bases). Specimen: PBMCs or T cells enriched from blood (not recorded which). The origin of this receptor is a woman aged 30 to 39 who had recovered from COVID-19. The CDR3: CASSQDWGGVPTGELFF. CDR3 DNA: TGCGCCAGCAGCCAAGATTGGGGCGGGGTGCCCACCGGGGAGCTGTTTTTT.